A selection of T cell receptor beta chains follows, all from one sample in a study of cytomegalovirus exposure and HLA in healthy donors. The repertoire was sequenced with immunoSEQ multiplex PCR; TCRdb's copy has only in-frame clones and lacks some. Among some 160,000 clones, 80% to 85% were seen once, and the ten largest hold under 3%. The specimen sequenced was PBMCs. The receptors were sampled from a male donor in good health and CMV-seronegative. Each CDR3 is given with its conserved first and last residue. Each record gives: J gene, clone size, D gene, V gene, CDR3 DNA, CDR3 protein. D genes are given only for firm matches. Some rows have no size entry. The others give once, few or many, or a class for an expanded clone.

J gene: TRBJ1-1; clone size: NA; D gene: NA; V gene: TRBV18; CDR3 DNA: TGTGCCAGCTCACCAGCGGCTGCCACCATGAACACTGAAGCTTTCTTT; CDR3 protein: CASSPAAATMNTEAFF
J gene: TRBJ1-6; clone size: NA; D gene: TRBD1; V gene: TRBV2; CDR3 DNA: TGTGCCAGCAGTGCCGACAGGGCCGCAAATTCACCCCTCCACTTT; CDR3 protein: CASSADRAANSPLHF
J gene: TRBJ2-7; clone size: NA; D gene: NA; V gene: TRBV7-9; CDR3 DNA: TGTGCCAGCAGCCCCCGGGGAGGCGCCATGTACGAGCAGTACTTC; CDR3 protein: CASSPRGGAMYEQYF
J gene: TRBJ1-1; clone size: few; D gene: TRBD1; V gene: TRBV9; CDR3 DNA: TGTGCCAGCAGCGTAGGACAGGGGGCCTCTGAAGCTTTCTTT; CDR3 protein: CASSVGQGASEAFF
J gene: TRBJ2-2; clone size: NA; D gene: TRBD2; V gene: TRBV11-3; CDR3 DNA: TGTGCCAGCAGCCTGGTCGGGGGGGACACCGGGGAGCTGTTTTTT; CDR3 protein: CASSLVGGDTGELFF
J gene: TRBJ1-2; clone size: NA; D gene: NA; V gene: TRBV5-4; CDR3 DNA: TGTGCCAGCAGCTTCTTAGGGGGAAACTATGGCTACACCTTC; CDR3 protein: CASSFLGGNYGYTF
J gene: TRBJ2-1; clone size: once; D gene: TRBD1; V gene: TRBV5-1; CDR3 DNA: TGCGCCAGCAGCTTACAGGGGGATGCCTACAATGAGCAGTTCTTC; CDR3 protein: CASSLQGDAYNEQFF
J gene: TRBJ2-7; clone size: NA; D gene: TRBD1; V gene: TRBV7-2; CDR3 DNA: TGTGCCAGCAGCCCCGGGGGACAGGGGGCGCAGGAGCAGTACTTC; CDR3 protein: CASSPGGQGAQEQYF
J gene: TRBJ1-5; clone size: NA; D gene: TRBD1; V gene: TRBV4-1; CDR3 DNA: TGCGCCAGCAGCCAGGGGACAGCCCAGCCCCAGCATTTT; CDR3 protein: CASSQGTAQPQHF
J gene: TRBJ1-1; clone size: NA; D gene: TRBD1; V gene: TRBV5-1; CDR3 DNA: TGCGCCAGCAGCTTGACCCCCGGGACAGGGGGAAACACTGAAGCTTTCTTT; CDR3 protein: CASSLTPGTGGNTEAFF
J gene: TRBJ1-2; clone size: NA; D gene: NA; V gene: TRBV30; CDR3 DNA: TGTGCCTGGAGTGTTCTCAGTAACTATGGCTACACCTTC; CDR3 protein: CAWSVLSNYGYTF
J gene: TRBJ1-5; clone size: NA; D gene: NA; V gene: TRBV23-1; CDR3 DNA: TGCGCCAGCAGGACCAGGGGTTTTGTCCGCAATCAGCCCCAGCATTTT; CDR3 protein: CASRTRGFVRNQPQHF
J gene: TRBJ2-2; clone size: NA; D gene: NA; V gene: TRBV6-1; CDR3 DNA: TGTGCCAGCATACGGACAGATCCTAACACCGGGGAGCTGTTTTTT; CDR3 protein: CASIRTDPNTGELFF
J gene: TRBJ2-2; clone size: NA; D gene: TRBD2; V gene: TRBV7-2; CDR3 DNA: TGTGCCAGCAGCTCCGATAGAAGGACTAGCGCGACCGGGGAGCTGTTTTTT; CDR3 protein: CASSSDRRTSATGELFF
J gene: TRBJ2-5; clone size: NA; D gene: TRBD2; V gene: TRBV4-1; CDR3 DNA: TGCGCCAGCAGCCAATGGCTAGCGGGGATAGAGACCCAGTACTTC; CDR3 protein: CASSQWLAGIETQYF